Shown below are 2 T cell receptor beta chains from a single sample sequenced in a study of T cells in Graves' hyperthyroidism and ophthalmopathy. RNA transcripts gave rise to amplified TCR beta CDR3 regions. First-round RT-PCR of the TCR CDR3 relied on the HTBI primer set. Via MiXCR, TCRdb re-called the multiplex PCR reads, giving one row per CDR3 protein. The data contain around 600,000 distinct CDR3 sequences, 16% of them singletons. The sequenced sample was blood. The source is a middle-aged woman with Graves' ophthalmopathy.

The J gene is TRBJ1-6, the V gene TRBV20-1; D call uncertain. Germline CDR1 reads DFQATT; CDR2 reads SNEGSKA (reference sequence). V was shortened by 4 bases and J by 5 bases, with 18 bases between the two germline ends. The CDR3 totals 16 residues. This CDR3 reads CSATKGRVGNNSPLHF. The CDR3 nucleotides read TGCAGTGCTACTAAAGGGAGGGTAGGGAATAATTCACCCCTCCACTTT.

This clonotype has a count of ten or more. This rearrangement joins TRBV20-1 to TRBJ2-1; D ambiguous. The germline V gene encodes CDR1 DFQATT and CDR2 SNEGSKA (reference sequence). The germline V and J ends were trimmed by 5 bases and 13 bases, with 15 bases remaining between them. The CDR3 runs to 11 residues. CDR3 nucleotides: TGCAGTGCTGGTGCGGTTGATGGACAGTTCTTC. Translated, it gives CSAGAVDGQFF.